This T cell receptor (beta chain) was documented in a study of cytomegalovirus exposure and HLA in healthy donors. In the study overall: According to later analysis, the same platform produced the 110 or so validation and several hundred first-cohort repertoires.

Measured with immunoSEQ multiplex PCR; TCRdb has only the in-frame clones, and not every one. The sample carries around 130,000 clones, roughly 91% recorded once. Remarks on this clone: The antigen is unknown.

Study observations and caveats: Rarity held for most TCR sequences, but there were some public TCRs that occurred in many donors. TCR beta chains numbering roughly 150 were designated cytomegalovirus-associated. First-cohort TCR clusters tended to co-occur in the 95 to 150 validation repertoires, a later analysis found.

V lost 6 bases, J lost 1 base, and 3 bases stayed unmatched. The CDR3 totals 15 residues. Germline V gene data show CDR1 as MDHEN and CDR2 as SYDVKM. Sequencing input: PBMCs. This receptor was obtained from a man younger than 40 in good health and CMV-seronegative. The V gene is TRBV28, the J gene TRBJ2-1, with 10 bases fitting TRBD1. The DNA for the CDR3 is TGTGCCAGCAGGGGGGGACAGGGGTCCTACAATGAGCAGTTCTTC. Encoded protein: CASRGGQGSYNEQFF. The variable domain in full, completed from reference TRBV28 and TRBJ2-1, reads DVKVTQSSRYLVKRTGEKVFLECVQDMDHENMFWYRQDPGLGLRLIYFSYDVKMKEKGDIPEGYSVSREKKERFSLILESASTNQTSMYLCASRGGQGSYNEQFFGPGTRLTVL.